This TCR beta chain was documented in a study of response to subunit inactivated influenza vaccine. Germline V gives CDR1 DFQATT, CDR2 SNEGSKA (reference sequence). The germline V and J ends were trimmed by 4 bases and 7 bases, with 8 bases remaining between them. CDR3 length equals 11 residues. Study-level results: Researchers suggested that each seasonal influenza vaccination recruits few new T cells.

TCRdb reanalysed the RT-PCR reads using MiXCR and keeps one entry per CDR3 protein. This sample carries 450,000 to 600,000 distinct CDR3 sequences, approximately 7.6% of them seen once, and the ten largest clones take roughly 13%. Notes on this clonotype: Its antigen is as yet unknown.

This sample comprised PBMCs from blood, obtained 23 months after vaccination. The chain has TRBV20-1 and TRBJ2-1; the D is unclear. This clonotype was obtained from a man aged 45-69 years who received an inactivated influenza vaccine. CDR3 in DNA: TGCAGTGCTAAAGGAGCGAATGAGCAGTTCTTC. The encoded protein is CSAKGANEQFF.